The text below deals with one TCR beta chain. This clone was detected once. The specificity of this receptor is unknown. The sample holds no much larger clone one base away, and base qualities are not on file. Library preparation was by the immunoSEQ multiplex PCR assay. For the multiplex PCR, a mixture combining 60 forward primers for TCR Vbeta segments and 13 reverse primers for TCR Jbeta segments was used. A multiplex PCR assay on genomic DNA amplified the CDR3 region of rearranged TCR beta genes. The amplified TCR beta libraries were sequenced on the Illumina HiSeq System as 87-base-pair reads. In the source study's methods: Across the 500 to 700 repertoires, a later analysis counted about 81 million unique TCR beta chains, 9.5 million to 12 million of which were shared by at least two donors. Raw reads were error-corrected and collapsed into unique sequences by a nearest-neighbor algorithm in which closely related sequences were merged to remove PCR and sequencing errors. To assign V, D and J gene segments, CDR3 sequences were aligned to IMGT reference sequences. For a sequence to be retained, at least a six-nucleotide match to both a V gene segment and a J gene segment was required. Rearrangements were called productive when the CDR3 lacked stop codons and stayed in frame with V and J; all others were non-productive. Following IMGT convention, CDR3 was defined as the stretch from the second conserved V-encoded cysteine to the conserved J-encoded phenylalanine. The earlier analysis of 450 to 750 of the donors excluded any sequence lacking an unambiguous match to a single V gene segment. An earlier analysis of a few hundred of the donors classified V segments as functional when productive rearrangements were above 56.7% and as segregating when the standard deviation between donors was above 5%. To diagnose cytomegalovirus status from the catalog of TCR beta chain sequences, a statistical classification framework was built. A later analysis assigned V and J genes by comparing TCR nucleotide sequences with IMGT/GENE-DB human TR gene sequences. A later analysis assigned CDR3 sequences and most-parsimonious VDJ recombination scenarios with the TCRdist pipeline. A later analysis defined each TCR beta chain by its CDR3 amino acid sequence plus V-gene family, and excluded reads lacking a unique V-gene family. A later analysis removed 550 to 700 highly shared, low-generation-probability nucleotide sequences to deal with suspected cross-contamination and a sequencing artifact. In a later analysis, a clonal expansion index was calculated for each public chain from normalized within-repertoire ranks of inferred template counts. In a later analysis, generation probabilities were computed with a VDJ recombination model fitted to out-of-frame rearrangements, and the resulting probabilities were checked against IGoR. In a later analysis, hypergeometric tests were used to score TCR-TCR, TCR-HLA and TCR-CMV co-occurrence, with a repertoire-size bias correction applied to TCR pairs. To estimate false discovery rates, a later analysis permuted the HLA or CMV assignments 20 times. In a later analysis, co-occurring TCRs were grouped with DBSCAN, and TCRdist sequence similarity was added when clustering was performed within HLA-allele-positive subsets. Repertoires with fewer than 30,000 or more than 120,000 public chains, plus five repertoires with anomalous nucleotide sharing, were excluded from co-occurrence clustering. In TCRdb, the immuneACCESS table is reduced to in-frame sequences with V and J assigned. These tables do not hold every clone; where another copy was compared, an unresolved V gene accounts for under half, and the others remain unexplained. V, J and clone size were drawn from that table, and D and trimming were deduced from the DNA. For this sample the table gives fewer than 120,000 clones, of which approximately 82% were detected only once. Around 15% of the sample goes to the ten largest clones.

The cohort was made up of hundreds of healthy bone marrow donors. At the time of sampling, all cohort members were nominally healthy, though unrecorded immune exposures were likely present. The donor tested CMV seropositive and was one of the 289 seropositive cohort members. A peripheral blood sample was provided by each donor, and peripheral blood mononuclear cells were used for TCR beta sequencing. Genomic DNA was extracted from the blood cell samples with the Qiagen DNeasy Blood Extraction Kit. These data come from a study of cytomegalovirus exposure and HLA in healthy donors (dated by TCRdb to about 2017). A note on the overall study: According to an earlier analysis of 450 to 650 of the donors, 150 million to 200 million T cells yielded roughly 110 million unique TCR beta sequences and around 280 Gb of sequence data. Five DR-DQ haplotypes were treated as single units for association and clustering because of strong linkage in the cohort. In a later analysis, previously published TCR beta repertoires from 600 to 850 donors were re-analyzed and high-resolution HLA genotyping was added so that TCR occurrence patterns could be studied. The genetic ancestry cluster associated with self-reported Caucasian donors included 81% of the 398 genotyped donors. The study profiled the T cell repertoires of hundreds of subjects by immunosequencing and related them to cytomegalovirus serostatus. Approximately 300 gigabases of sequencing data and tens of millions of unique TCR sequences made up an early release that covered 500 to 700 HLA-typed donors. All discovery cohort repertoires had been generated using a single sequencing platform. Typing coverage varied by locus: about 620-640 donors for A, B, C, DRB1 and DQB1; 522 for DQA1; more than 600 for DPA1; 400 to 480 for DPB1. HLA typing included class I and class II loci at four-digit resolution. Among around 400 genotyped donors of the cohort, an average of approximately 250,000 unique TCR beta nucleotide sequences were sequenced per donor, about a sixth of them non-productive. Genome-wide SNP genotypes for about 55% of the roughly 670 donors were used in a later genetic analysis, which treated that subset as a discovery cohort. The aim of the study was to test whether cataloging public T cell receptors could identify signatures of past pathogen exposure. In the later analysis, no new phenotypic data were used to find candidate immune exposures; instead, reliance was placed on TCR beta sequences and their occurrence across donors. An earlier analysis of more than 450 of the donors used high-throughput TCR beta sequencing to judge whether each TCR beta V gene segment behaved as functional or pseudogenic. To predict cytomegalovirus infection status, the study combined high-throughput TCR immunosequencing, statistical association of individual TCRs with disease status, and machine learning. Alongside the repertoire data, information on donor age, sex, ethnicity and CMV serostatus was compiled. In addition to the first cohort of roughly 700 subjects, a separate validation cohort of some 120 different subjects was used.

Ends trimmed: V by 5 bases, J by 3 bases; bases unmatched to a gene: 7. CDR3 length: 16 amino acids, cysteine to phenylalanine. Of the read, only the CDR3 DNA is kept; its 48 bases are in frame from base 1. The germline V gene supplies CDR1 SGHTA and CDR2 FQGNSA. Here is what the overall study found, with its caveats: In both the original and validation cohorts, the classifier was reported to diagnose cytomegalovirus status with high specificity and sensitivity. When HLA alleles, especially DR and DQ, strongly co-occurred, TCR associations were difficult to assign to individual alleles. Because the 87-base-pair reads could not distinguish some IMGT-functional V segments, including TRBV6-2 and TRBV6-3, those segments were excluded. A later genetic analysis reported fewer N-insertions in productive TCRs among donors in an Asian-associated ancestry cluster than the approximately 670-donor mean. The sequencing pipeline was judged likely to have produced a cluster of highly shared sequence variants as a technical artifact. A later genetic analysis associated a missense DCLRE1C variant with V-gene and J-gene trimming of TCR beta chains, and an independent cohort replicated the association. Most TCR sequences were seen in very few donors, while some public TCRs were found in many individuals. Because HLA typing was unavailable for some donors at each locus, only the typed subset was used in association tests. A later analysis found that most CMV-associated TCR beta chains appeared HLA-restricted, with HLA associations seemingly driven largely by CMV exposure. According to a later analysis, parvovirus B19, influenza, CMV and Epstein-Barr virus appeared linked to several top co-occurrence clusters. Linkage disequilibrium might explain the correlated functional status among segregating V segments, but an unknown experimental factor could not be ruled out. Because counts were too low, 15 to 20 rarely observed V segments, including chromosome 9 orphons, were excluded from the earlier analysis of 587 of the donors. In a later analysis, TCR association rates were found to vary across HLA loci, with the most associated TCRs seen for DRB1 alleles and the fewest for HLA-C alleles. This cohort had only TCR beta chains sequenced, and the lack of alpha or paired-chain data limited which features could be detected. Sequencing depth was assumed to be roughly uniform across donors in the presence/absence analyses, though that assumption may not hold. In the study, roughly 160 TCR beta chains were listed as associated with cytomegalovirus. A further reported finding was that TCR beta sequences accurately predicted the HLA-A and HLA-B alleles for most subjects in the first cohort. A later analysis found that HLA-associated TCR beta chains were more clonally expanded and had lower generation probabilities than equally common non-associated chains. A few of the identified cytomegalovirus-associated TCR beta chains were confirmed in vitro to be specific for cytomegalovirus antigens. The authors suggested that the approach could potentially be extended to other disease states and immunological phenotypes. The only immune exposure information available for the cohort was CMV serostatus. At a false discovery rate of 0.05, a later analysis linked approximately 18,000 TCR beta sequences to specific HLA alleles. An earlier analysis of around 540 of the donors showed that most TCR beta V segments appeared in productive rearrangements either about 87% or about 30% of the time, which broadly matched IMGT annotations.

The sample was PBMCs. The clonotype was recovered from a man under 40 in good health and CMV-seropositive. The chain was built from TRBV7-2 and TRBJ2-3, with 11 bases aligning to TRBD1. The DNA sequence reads TGTGCCAGCAGCCCGCTGCGGGACAGGGGGACAGATACGCAGTATTTT. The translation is CASSPLRDRGTDTQYF.